This TCR beta chain was retrieved from a study of Graves' ophthalmopathy and Graves' hyperthyroidism. Study results and limitations: Blood also held most thyroid clonotypes expanded above 0.001 frequency.

Clinical symptoms, serum thyroxine, TRAb, thyroid ultrasound and orbital computed tomography determined diagnosis. Details on this clonotype: Its cognate antigen is unknown. Since a much larger clone is just one base distant, this may be a read error.

The sequenced template was RNA, covering the TCR beta CDR3 region. An opening RT-PCR round employed HTBI primers and preceded a second-round multiplex PCR. TCRdb re-analysed the multiplex PCR reads in MiXCR, keeping a single row per CDR3 protein. The table includes about 600,000 distinct CDR3 sequences, approximately 37% detected once. Germline CDR1 reads MNHEY; CDR2 reads SVGAGI. The CDR3 is 13 residues long. This receptor was identified in an adult man with Graves' hyperthyroidism. This rearrangement joins TRBV6-5 to TRBJ2-5, with 9 nucleotides matching TRBD1. Sequences were obtained from peripheral blood or thyroid tissue (not recorded which). CDR3 bases: TGTACCAGCAGAAGGGGACAGGGAGGGACCCAGTACTTC. Protein product: CTSRRGQGGTQYF.